This passage covers 3 T cell receptor beta chains from one sample sequenced in a study of OX40 agonist ivuxolimab in advanced cancers. Profiled with immunoSEQ multiplex PCR; TCRdb holds only in-frame clones, not every one. The sample carries tens of thousands of clones, more than 85% recorded once. This sample comprised CD4+ or CD8+ T cells sorted from blood, obtained in a trial of the OX40 agonist ivuxolimab. The receptors here all came from an adult with an advanced solid tumor such as melanoma, head and neck, liver or kidney cancer.

The chain is built from TRBV29-1 and TRBJ2-7; 8 nucleotides line up with TRBD1. The CDR3 covers 15 residues. Germline V lookup: CDR1 SQVTM, CDR2 ANQGSEA. The V gene end was trimmed by 0 bases and the J gene end by 1 base; junction bases not matched to a gene: 5. The CDR3 region has the DNA TGCAGCGTTGAAGAGGTCGGACAGGGTTCCTACGAGCAGTACTTC. Protein product: CSVEEVGQGSYEQYF.

This clone occurred once. The chain has TRBV30 and TRBJ2-1; D gene ambiguous. The CDR3 spans 11 residues. Germline CDR1 reads GTSNPN; CDR2 reads SVGIG (reference sequence). Trimming left V 0 bases short and J 8 bases short, with 5 bases between. The CDR3, as DNA: TGTGCCTGGAGTGTAACGGATGAGCAGTTCTTC. Translating gives CAWSVTDEQFF.

The chain recombines TRBV7-3 with TRBJ2-3; 7 bases line up with TRBD2. Trimming cost V 1 base and J 5 bases; bases outside gene matches: 6. CDR1 SGHTA and CDR2 FQGTGA come from the germline V gene. The length of the CDR3 is 15 residues. CDR3 nucleotides: TGTGCCAGCAGCTTAAACGCGGGAGTTGGAGATACGCAGTATTTT. It codes for CASSLNAGVGDTQYF.